The 14 T cell receptor beta chains below come from one sample, sequenced in a study of naive and memory T cell subsets. The beta constant-region primer was an equimolar mix of two oligonucleotides covering TRBC1 and TRBC2. TCRdb passed the UMI-ligation and nested PCR reads through MiXCR, listing each CDR3 protein once. The table includes 120,000 to 150,000 distinct CDR3 sequences, about 17% detected once. Sequencing was performed on naive CD4+ T cells from blood. These receptor sequences come from a human donor in good health.

The chain uses TRBV6-6 and TRBJ2-2, with 7 bases fitting TRBD1. The junction had 13 bases not matched to a gene; V was cut back by 7 bases and J by 5 bases. This CDR3 is 16 amino acids long. The germline V gene has CDR1 MNHNY and CDR2 SVGAGI (reference sequence). CDR3 protein: CASTPDRAVKTGELFF. In nucleotides, the CDR3 is TGTGCCAGCACCCCCGACAGGGCTGTTAAGACCGGGGAGCTGTTTTTT.

V is TRBV7-2 and J is TRBJ2-2; perhaps TRBD1 as D (6 bases). Looked up from germline, CDR1 is SGHTA and CDR2 is FQGNSA. The CDR3 is made up of 15 amino acids. V shed 4 bases and J shed 4 bases, with 13 bases lying between them. CDR3 protein: CASSSTGRGTGELFF. CDR3 coding DNA: TGTGCCAGCAGCTCGACAGGTCGGGGCACCGGGGAGCTGTTTTTT.

The chain combines TRBV20-1 with TRBJ2-7; TRBD2 is a possible D gene (6 bases). Germline V lookup: CDR1 DFQATT, CDR2 SNEGSKA (reference sequence). The germline V and J ends were trimmed by 5 bases and 4 bases, with 15 bases remaining between them. The CDR3 has 13 amino acids. The CDR3 coding sequence is TGCAGTGCTCACCGGGGGATCGGATACGAGCAGTACTTC. Translated: CSAHRGIGYEQYF.

The table lists this clonotype with many counts. The chain uses TRBV6-2 or TRBV6-3 and TRBJ1-1, with TRBD1 matching over 7 bases. Germline-derived CDR1 and CDR2 are MNHEY and SVGEGT. This CDR3 contains 12 residues. CDR3 bases: TGTTCTGCCGACAGGGCGGGGACTGAAGCTTTCTTT. This codes for CSADRAGTEAFF.

V usage is TRBV7-9 and J usage is TRBJ2-1; 7 bases are a match to TRBD1. After removal of 5 bases from V and 4 bases from J, the junction contained 8 bases not matched to a gene. Germline values: CDR1 SEHNR, CDR2 FQNEAQ (reference sequence). The CDR3 has 15 residues. CDR3 residues: CASSGSGQSYNEQFF. Written as DNA, the CDR3 is TGTGCCAGCAGCGGTTCGGGACAGTCATACAATGAGCAGTTCTTC.

There are a few counts of this clonotype. This rearrangement joins TRBV7-9 to TRBJ2-3; possible D gene TRBD2, 6 bases. V was cut by 5 bases and J by 3 bases, with 12 bases left in between. The CDR3 has 14 amino acids. Germline CDR1 and CDR2: SEHNR and FQNEAQ (reference sequence). CDR3: CASSPGGETDTQYF. CDR3 coding DNA: TGTGCCAGCAGCCCAGGAGGGGAAACAGATACGCAGTATTTT.

This rearrangement joins TRBV29-1 to TRBJ1-1, with 7 bases identical to TRBD1. The CDR3 totals 13 residues. CDR1 and CDR2 (germline): SQVTM, ANQGSEA. V was clipped by 7 bases and J by 5 bases; unmatched bases: 10. This CDR3 reads CSAWTGPRTEAFF. The CDR3, as DNA: TGCAGCGCCTGGACAGGCCCCCGGACTGAAGCTTTCTTT.

The chain is built from TRBV12-3 or TRBV12-4 and TRBJ2-7; the match to TRBD2 covers 11 bases. With 3 bases clipped from V and 7 bases from J, the junction kept 8 bases outside the gene matches. This CDR3 spans 15 amino acids. The CDR3 protein is CASSFSVTSGKEQYF. CDR3 in DNA: TGTGCCAGCAGTTTTTCTGTGACTAGCGGGAAAGAGCAGTACTTC.

The chain is built from TRBV4-1 and TRBJ2-3; maybe TRBD2 (5 bases). Trimming pared 2 bases from V and 0 bases from J, leaving 12 bases between. Germline CDR1 and CDR2: MGHRA and YSYEKL. The CDR3 spans 16 residues. In DNA, the CDR3 is TGCGCCAGCAGCCAACCCACTACGGGAAGCACAGATACGCAGTATTTT. Residues: CASSQPTTGSTDTQYF.

The rearrangement links TRBV19 to TRBJ2-3; no firm D call. Germline loops: CDR1 LNHDA, CDR2 SQIVND (reference sequence). The CDR3 contains 13 residues. V gave up 5 bases and J gave up 1 base, with 7 bases separating them. As DNA, the CDR3 is TGTGCCAGTAGTGAGAGCGGCACAGATACGCAGTATTTT. It yields the protein CASSESGTDTQYF.

The chain combines TRBV6-5 with TRBJ2-2; no firm D call. This CDR3 comprises 15 residues. Between the trimmed V and J ends, which lost 6 bases and 0 bases, there was a span of 11 bases. Germline lookup yields CDR1 MNHEY and CDR2 SVGAGI. Here the CDR3 DNA reads TGTGCCAGCAGGCGAGTAGGAGCGAACACCGGGGAGCTGTTTTTT. It translates to CASRRVGANTGELFF.

Ten or more counts support this clonotype. This chain joins TRBV7-2 and TRBJ2-7; 11 bases fit TRBD2. Germline CDR1 reads SGHTA; CDR2 reads FQGNSA. The CDR3 is 18 amino acids. The trim removed 1 base at V and 6 bases at J, leaving 14 bases unmatched. The CDR3 DNA sequence: TGTGCCAGCAGCTTAGTGGCTAGCGGGAGGCTCATGTGGTCCGAGCAGTACTTC. Its translation is CASSLVASGRLMWSEQYF.

This clonotype occurred a few times. J is TRBJ2-7 and V is TRBV29-1, with D tentatively TRBD2 (5 bases). Germline V CDR1 and CDR2: SQVTM, ANQGSEA. This CDR3 has 14 amino acids. The V gene lost 6 bases and the J gene lost 2 bases, with 17 bases spanning the gap. The CDR3 nucleotides read TGCAGCGTCGCCCCGGCCCCGGGGACCTACGAGCAGTACTTC. Translated, it gives CSVAPAPGTYEQYF.

The chain has TRBV28 and TRBJ2-5; no clear D gene. This CDR3 region has 14 residues. Trimming pared 6 bases from V and 2 bases from J, leaving 13 bases between. Germline-derived CDR1 and CDR2 are MDHEN and SYDVKM. The CDR3 reads CASRPMGLQETQYF. DNA for the CDR3: TGTGCCAGCAGACCTATGGGGTTACAAGAGACCCAGTACTTC.